Each of the 11 T cell receptor beta chains below was sequenced from the same sample in a study of cytomegalovirus exposure and HLA in healthy donors. The PCR ran on 60 Vbeta and 13 Jbeta primers. Only in-frame clones appear in the TCRdb table, and some are missing; sequencing was by immunoSEQ multiplex PCR. Among some 150,000 clones, over 60% were seen once, and the ten largest hold 2% to 2.5%. The specimen sequenced was PBMCs. These receptor sequences come from a man between 40 and 49 years old in good health and CMV-seronegative.

CDR3 loop: CASSPLPGVNQPQHF. In DNA form, the CDR3 reads TGCGCCAGCAGCCCCTTGCCAGGTGTTAATCAGCCCCAGCATTTT. J is TRBJ1-5 and V is TRBV5-1; D is unclear. Trimming stripped 4 bases from V and 4 bases from J, with 15 bases between. The CDR3 is 15 residues long. The germline V gene has CDR1 SGHRS and CDR2 YFSETQ. The whole variable domain, filled in from reference TRBV5-1 and TRBJ1-5, reads KAGVTQTPRYLIKTRGQQVTLSCSPISGHRSVSWYQQTPGQGLQFLFEYFSETQRNKGNFPGRFSGRQFSNSRSEMNVSTLELGDSALYLCASSPLPGVNQPQHFGDGTRLSIL.

This chain joins TRBV6-6 and TRBJ1-4; 7 nucleotides agree with TRBD1. After removal of 2 bases from V and 5 bases from J, the junction contained 8 bases not matched to a gene. Germline V gene sequence: CDR1 MNHNY, CDR2 SVGAGI (reference sequence). This CDR3 contains 16 residues. DNA of the CDR3: TGTGCCAGCAGTTACCCCCCGGGACAGAGGAATGAAAAACTGTTTTTT. This translates into CASSYPPGQRNEKLFF.

This chain uses TRBV7-9 with TRBJ2-7; TRBD2 might be the D (5 bases). The CDR3 has 12 amino acids. Germline V gene lookup returns CDR1 SEHNR and CDR2 FQNEAQ (reference sequence). Trimming pared 5 bases from V and 4 bases from J, leaving 9 bases between. DNA of the CDR3: TGTGCCAGCAGCCCTCCGGGGTACGAGCAGTACTTC. Its translation is CASSPPGYEQYF.

A single count supports this clone. This chain uses TRBV18 with TRBJ2-3, with a possible D match to TRBD2 (6 bases). This CDR3 comprises 16 residues. V was shortened by 2 bases and J by 0 bases, with 12 bases between the two germline ends. Germline lookup yields CDR1 KGHSH and CDR2 LQKENI. The CDR3 here is CASSPERRGSTDTQYF. CDR3 coding DNA: TGTGCCAGCTCACCAGAGAGGCGGGGTAGCACAGATACGCAGTATTTT.

The chain links TRBV4-1 to TRBJ2-5; perhaps TRBD1 as D (5 bases). Germline CDR1 is MGHRA and CDR2 is YSYEKL. The CDR3 is made up of 15 amino acids. Deletions cut 4 bases from V and 6 bases from J, with 18 bases between. The CDR3 nucleotides are TGCGCCAGCAGCCCCCGGACCAGGGATTGGCAGACCCAGTACTTC. Its protein product is CASSPRTRDWQTQYF.

The chain employs TRBV10-3 and TRBJ2-1, with 8 bases that match TRBD1. J was trimmed by 5 bases and V by 10 bases; bases with no gene match: 7. The CDR3 has 13 amino acids. CDR1 ENHRY and CDR2 SYGVKD come from the germline V gene. CDR3 sequence reads: CARSDRADNEQFF. For the CDR3, the DNA is TGTGCCAGATCGGACAGGGCCGACAATGAGCAGTTCTTC.

This clone appeared a single time. The chain has TRBV4-3 and TRBJ1-3; D is undetermined. This CDR3 has 15 residues. V dropped 1 base and J dropped 1 base, with 8 bases sitting between them. Germline lookup yields CDR1 LGHNA and CDR2 YSLEER. The chain's CDR3 is CASSQGEGSGNTIYF. The CDR3 DNA reads TGCGCCAGCAGCCAAGGGGAGGGATCTGGAAACACCATATATTTT.

In this sample, this clone turned up a few times. It may be a read error: a sequence one base away is much more abundant. The chain has TRBV6-5 and TRBJ2-7; 7 bases map to TRBD1. Germline V gene sequence: CDR1 MNHEY, CDR2 SVGAGI. CDR3 length: 14 amino acids. The ends lost 6 bases at V and 6 bases at J; junction bases unmatched: 11. CDR3 bases: TGTGCCAGCAGCGCCGGGACAGATCTTTGCGAGCAGTACTTC. Translated: CASSAGTDLCEQYF.

This clone occurred a few times. The rearrangement uses TRBV6-5 and TRBJ2-3, with D perhaps matching TRBD2 (5 bases). V lost 4 bases and J 1 base, leaving 12 bases between the germline ends. The CDR3 runs 15 residues. CDR1 and CDR2 (germline): MNHEY, SVGAGI. In DNA form, the CDR3 reads TGTGCCAGCAGTTCTCTATTAGCGCGCACAGATACGCAGTATTTT. It encodes CASSSLLARTDTQYF.

This chain joins TRBV5-1 and TRBJ2-2; possibly TRBD1 for D (6 bases). V was shortened by 4 bases and J by 0 bases, with 25 bases between the two germline ends. CDR3 length: 20 amino acids. Germline assignment: CDR1 SGHRS and CDR2 YFSETQ. CDR3 region: CASSLVVSTGIPSNTGELFF. The CDR3 DNA reads as TGCGCCAGCAGCCTCGTCGTCAGCACAGGGATTCCCTCGAACACCGGGGAGCTGTTTTTT.

The chain recombines TRBV30 with TRBJ1-3; no definite D call. V was shortened by 0 bases and J by 2 bases, with 11 bases between the two germline ends. The CDR3 has 15 amino acids. From germline, CDR1 is GTSNPN and CDR2 SVGIG (reference sequence). CDR3 bases: TGTGCCTGGAGTGTACCGTCCGAGACTGGAAACACCATATATTTT. Translated, it gives CAWSVPSETGNTIYF. Full variable domain (outside the CDR3, taken from reference TRBV30 and TRBJ1-3): SQTIHQWPATLVQPVGSPLSLECTVEGTSNPNLYWYRQAAGRGLQLLFYSVGIGQISSEVPQNLSASRPQDRQFILSSKKLLLSDSGFYLCAWSVPSETGNTIYFGEGSWLTVV.